This is a list of T cell receptor beta chains from one sample in a study of identical twins. Using its own MiXCR run on the 5' RACE reads, TCRdb lists one record per CDR3 protein. Here the sample spans some 1,600,000 distinct CDR3 sequences, under 35% being singletons. The sequenced sample consisted of cord blood. These receptors were collected from a newborn girl in good health. The CDR3 runs from the conserved cysteine through the conserved F or W. The D gene is left open where the match is weak. A row's size may be missing; if present it is once, few, many or a size class.

J gene: TRBJ2-3; clone size: once; V gene: TRBV28; D gene: .; CDR3 protein: CASFSVGLRLEGNTQYF; CDR3 DNA: TGTGCCAGCTTCTCAGTGGGGCTCCGACTAGAAGGGAATACGCAGTATTTT
J gene: TRBJ2-1; clone size: many; V gene: TRBV4-1; D gene: .; CDR3 protein: CASSQVGSYNEQFF; CDR3 DNA: TGCGCCAGCAGCCAAGTGGGATCCTACAATGAGCAGTTCTTC
J gene: TRBJ2-5; clone size: .; V gene: TRBV27; D gene: TRBD2; CDR3 protein: CASSLLPPSRGEQYF; CDR3 DNA: TGTGCCAGCAGTCTTCTACCTCCCTCCCGGGGGGAGCAGTACTTC
J gene: TRBJ1-5; clone size: few; V gene: TRBV6-1; D gene: .; CDR3 protein: CASSENRGHQPQHF; CDR3 DNA: TGTGCCAGCAGTGAAAATCGGGGGCATCAGCCCCAGCATTTT
J gene: TRBJ2-7; clone size: few; V gene: TRBV20-1; D gene: .; CDR3 protein: CSARDLGGGPYEQYF; CDR3 DNA: TGCAGTGCTAGAGATCTCGGAGGGGGTCCCTACGAGCAGTACTTC
J gene: TRBJ2-5; clone size: .; V gene: TRBV20-1; D gene: TRBD2; CDR3 protein: CSALSATSSETQYF; CDR3 DNA: TGCAGTGCGCTATCTGCGACTAGCAGCGAGACCCAGTACTTC
J gene: TRBJ2-1; clone size: .; V gene: TRBV5-1; D gene: .; CDR3 protein: CASSADGSSSYNEQFF; CDR3 DNA: TGCGCCAGCAGCGCTGACGGATCCAGCTCCTACAATGAGCAGTTCTTC
J gene: TRBJ2-6; clone size: .; V gene: TRBV5-1; D gene: .; CDR3 protein: CASSLRYSSGANVLTF; CDR3 DNA: TGCGCCAGCAGCTTGAGATACAGCTCTGGGGCCAACGTCCTGACTTTC
J gene: TRBJ2-5; clone size: .; V gene: TRBV9; D gene: TRBD2; CDR3 protein: CASSVGPSGTGKEQYF; CDR3 DNA: TGTGCCAGCAGCGTAGGGCCTAGCGGGACGGGCAAGGAGCAGTACTTC
J gene: TRBJ1-2; clone size: .; V gene: TRBV20-1; D gene: .; CDR3 protein: CSALKRDTRVGYTF; CDR3 DNA: TGCAGTGCTCTGAAAAGGGACACCAGAGTAGGCTACACCTTC
J gene: TRBJ2-3; clone size: .; V gene: TRBV5-1; D gene: .; CDR3 protein: CASSLGPRGSDTQYF; CDR3 DNA: TGCGCCAGCAGCTTGGGGCCCCGCGGGTCAGATACGCAGTATTTT
J gene: TRBJ2-7; clone size: .; V gene: TRBV3-1; D gene: .; CDR3 protein: CVSSQEGLGNEQYF; CDR3 DNA: TGTGTCAGCAGCCAAGAGGGGTTAGGCAATGAGCAGTACTTC
J gene: TRBJ1-5; clone size: .; V gene: TRBV21-1; D gene: .; CDR3 protein: CASDRGRRSNQHF; CDR3 DNA: TGTGCCAGCGACAGGGGGCGCCGCTCCAATCAGCATTTT
J gene: TRBJ2-3; clone size: .; V gene: TRBV4-1; D gene: .; CDR3 protein: CASSQDGTYTDTQYF; CDR3 DNA: TGCGCCAGCAGCCAAGATGGAACGTACACAGATACGCAGTATTTT
J gene: TRBJ1-4; clone size: few; V gene: TRBV13; D gene: TRBD1; CDR3 protein: CASSHLDRGKEKLFF; CDR3 DNA: TGTGCCAGCAGCCACCTAGACAGGGGAAAGGAAAAACTGTTTTTT